Each of the 26 T cell receptor beta chains below was sequenced from the same sample in a study of cytomegalovirus exposure and HLA in healthy donors. The assay was immunoSEQ multiplex PCR, and TCRdb's table has in-frame clones only and misses some. The sample carries about 280,000 clones, around 86% recorded once. The source material was PBMCs. The receptors were gathered from a woman under 30 in good health and CMV-seronegative.

This chain joins TRBV4-1 and TRBJ2-7, with TRBD2 matching 7 bases. Losses at the gene ends were 0 bases for V and 2 bases for J; bases not matched to a gene: 10. CDR3 length equals 17 residues. Germline-derived CDR1 and CDR2 are MGHRA and YSYEKL. In nucleotides, the CDR3 is TGCGCCAGCAGCCAAGAGGGGGGGAATGCCCCCCCCTACGAGCAGTACTTC. Residues: CASSQEGGNAPPYEQYF.

The chain uses TRBV27 and TRBJ2-2; 7 bases line up with TRBD1. Germline lookup yields CDR1 MNHEY and CDR2 SMNVEV (reference sequence). The V gene end was trimmed by 6 bases and the J gene end by 7 bases; junction bases not matched to a gene: 5. This CDR3 spans 13 amino acids. The CDR3 is CASRLTGVGELFF. Written as DNA, the CDR3 is TGTGCCAGCAGGTTAACAGGGGTCGGGGAGCTGTTTTTT.

V is TRBV6-5 and J is TRBJ2-3; 7 nucleotides match TRBD1. CDR1 MNHEY and CDR2 SVGAGI come from the germline V gene. Trimming at V came to 8 bases and at J to 3 bases, leaving 5 bases not matched to a gene. The CDR3 loop spans 13 amino acids. Here the CDR3 DNA reads TGTGCCAGCCTCCAGACAGGGACAGATACGCAGTATTTT. Its protein is CASLQTGTDTQYF.

The rearrangement links TRBV29-1 to TRBJ2-2, with 9 bases lining up with TRBD1. J gave up 1 base and V 4 bases, and 13 bases lay outside the gene matches. The CDR3 totals 18 residues. Germline V lookup: CDR1 SQVTM, CDR2 ANQGSEA. CDR3 sequence (DNA): TGCAGCGTTGGCCCTTGGACAGGGGAGATTATGAACACCGGGGAGCTGTTTTTT. Its protein is CSVGPWTGEIMNTGELFF.

The rearrangement joins TRBV19 to TRBJ2-2; 8 nucleotides match TRBD1. The ends lost 10 bases at V and 4 bases at J; junction bases unmatched: 11. Germline loops: CDR1 LNHDA, CDR2 SQIVND (reference sequence). The CDR3 has 15 residues. Here the CDR3 reads CATPKTGQVTGELFF. The CDR3 nucleotides are TGTGCCACTCCGAAAACGGGACAGGTCACCGGGGAGCTGTTTTTT.

This chain joins TRBV10-2 and TRBJ2-7, with a weak D call TRBD2 (6 bases). Germline lookup yields CDR1 WSHSY and CDR2 SAAADI. The CDR3 runs to 15 residues. Trimming removed 2 bases from V and 2 bases from J, with 13 bases in between. CDR3 residues: CASSEEDSGPYEQYF. In DNA, the CDR3 is TGCGCCAGCAGTGAGGAGGATAGCGGACCCTACGAGCAGTACTTC.

The V call is TRBV18, the J call TRBJ1-2, with D tentatively TRBD1 (5 bases). From germline, CDR1 is KGHSH and CDR2 LQKENI. Trimming pared 1 base from V and 5 bases from J, leaving 11 bases between. CDR3 length: 14 amino acids. The CDR3 bases are TGTGCCAGCTCACCACGCGAAGGGGAATATGGCTACACCTTC. This translates into CASSPREGEYGYTF.

This chain joins TRBV7-2 and TRBJ1-2; 9 nucleotides match TRBD1. The trim removed 1 base at V and 8 bases at J, leaving 5 bases unmatched. From germline, CDR1 is SGHTA and CDR2 FQGNSA. This CDR3 is 14 amino acids long. CDR3 region: CASSLGGTGKGYTF. The DNA of the CDR3 is TGTGCCAGCAGCTTAGGGGGGACAGGGAAAGGCTACACCTTC.

V usage is TRBV11-3 and J usage is TRBJ1-2, with 7 positions matching TRBD1. The ends lost 5 bases at V and 3 bases at J; junction bases unmatched: 3. Germline-derived CDR1 and CDR2 are SGHNT and YENEEA. This CDR3 contains 13 residues. The CDR3 is CASSQGGDYGYTF. The CDR3 DNA is TGTGCCAGCAGCCAGGGGGGAGACTATGGCTACACCTTC.

To note about this clone: This sample includes further DNA sequences coding for the same CDR3. The chain employs TRBV5-1 and TRBJ2-7, with 8 positions matching TRBD1. From germline, CDR1 is SGHRS and CDR2 YFSETQ. This CDR3 is 14 amino acids long. J was trimmed by 2 bases and V by 3 bases; bases with no gene match: 4. The CDR3 DNA reads as TGCGCCAGCAGCTCCGGACAGGGACCCTACGAGCAGTACTTC. It translates to CASSSGQGPYEQYF.

This chain links TRBV29-1 with TRBJ2-3; 8 nucleotides line up with TRBD2. The ends lost 3 bases at V and 3 bases at J; junction bases unmatched: 2. Per germline, CDR1 SQVTM and CDR2 ANQGSEA. This CDR3 has 13 residues. CDR3 nucleotides: TGCAGCGTTGAGGGCGGGGGGACAGATACGCAGTATTTT. Protein: CSVEGGGTDTQYF.

This chain links TRBV9 with TRBJ2-7; 9 positions agree with TRBD2. The CDR3 consists of 15 residues. The V gene's germline CDR1 is SGDLS and CDR2 YYNGEE. V was clipped by 2 bases and J by 2 bases; unmatched bases: 5. The DNA of the CDR3 is TGTGCCAGCAGCGTCCTAGCGGGGAGAACCTACGAGCAGTACTTC. This codes for CASSVLAGRTYEQYF.

The V gene is TRBV6-5, the J gene TRBJ2-3; 7 bases fit TRBD2. Unmatched junction bases numbered 12, after V lost 6 bases and J lost 6 bases. The CDR3 sequence is 15 residues long. From germline, CDR1 is MNHEY and CDR2 SVGAGI. The CDR3 DNA follows: TGTGCCAGCAGGGACGGGGGGAGCATGTTGGATACGCAGTATTTT. Its translation is CASRDGGSMLDTQYF.

The CDR3 loop is CASSINWDKKNEQYF. The CDR3 DNA sequence: TGTGCCAGTAGTATAAATTGGGACAAGAAAAACGAGCAGTACTTC. This chain connects TRBV19 to TRBJ2-7; D may be TRBD1 (6 bases). This CDR3 region has 15 residues. Germline assignment: CDR1 LNHDA and CDR2 SQIVND (reference sequence). Trimming stripped 2 bases from V and 5 bases from J, with 16 bases between.

This clone has only a few counts. The V gene is TRBV25-1, the J gene TRBJ1-6, with D tentatively TRBD1 (5 bases). The V gene's germline CDR1 is MGHDK and CDR2 SYGVNS. The CDR3 loop spans 15 amino acids. The germline V and J ends were trimmed by 1 base and 10 bases, with 14 bases remaining between them. DNA for the CDR3: TGTGCCAGCAGTGAATCGGCCAGGGTGAAATCACCCCTCCACTTT. Its protein is CASSESARVKSPLHF.

The count of this clone is one. This chain joins TRBV4-1 and TRBJ2-7; 10 nucleotides agree with TRBD1. V was clipped by 4 bases and J by 0 bases; unmatched bases: 6. The CDR3 length is 16 residues. Germline V gives CDR1 MGHRA, CDR2 YSYEKL. The CDR3 protein is CASSPGTGVGSYEQYF. CDR3 bases: TGCGCCAGCAGCCCCGGGACAGGGGTCGGCTCCTACGAGCAGTACTTC.

CDR3 DNA: TGTGCCAGTACCGGGACAGGGGGCTCTGGAAACACCATATATTTT. Encoded protein: CASTGTGGSGNTIYF. The rearrangement links TRBV25-1 to TRBJ1-3; 11 bases are a match to TRBD1. Germline V gene data show CDR1 as MGHDK and CDR2 as SYGVNS. With V trimmed by 9 bases and J by 0 bases, 4 bases remained unmatched. CDR3 length: 15 amino acids.

The gene calls are TRBV9 and TRBJ2-7; 10 bases align to TRBD1. CDR1 and CDR2 (germline): SGDLS, YYNGEE. The CDR3 is 14 amino acids. V shed 4 bases and J 5 bases; nucleotides not matched to a gene: 6. CDR3 sequence (DNA): TGTGCCAGCAGCCCGGGACAGGGGCCCCACGAGCAGTACTTC. It yields the protein CASSPGQGPHEQYF.

V and J are TRBV10-3 and TRBJ2-1, with TRBD2 matching over 9 bases. With V trimmed by 4 bases and J by 3 bases, 13 bases remained unmatched. The CDR3 loop spans 18 amino acids. Germline lookup yields CDR1 ENHRY and CDR2 SYGVKD. The CDR3 sequence: CAISGISGSPLGYNEQFF. CDR3 nucleotide sequence: TGTGCCATCAGTGGGATTAGCGGGAGCCCTCTGGGCTACAATGAGCAGTTCTTC.

This chain uses TRBV18 with TRBJ2-2; D unclear. This CDR3 is built from 15 residues. Germline loops: CDR1 KGHSH, CDR2 LQKENI. Trimming took 0 bases from V and 0 from J, leaving 5 bases between them. The DNA of the CDR3 is TGTGCCAGCTCACCACCGGCGGCGAACACCGGGGAGCTGTTTTTT. Amino acids: CASSPPAANTGELFF. The variable domain in full, completed from reference TRBV18 and TRBJ2-2, reads NAGVMQNPRHLVRRRGQEARLRCSPMKGHSHVYWYRQLPEEGLKFMVYLQKENIIDESGMPKERFSAEFPKEGPSILRIQQVVRGDSAAYFCASSPPAANTGELFFGEGSRLTVL.

V is TRBV4-2 and J is TRBJ1-1; weak D call: TRBD1 (5 bases). The CDR3 is 15 residues long. With 0 bases removed from V and 1 base from J, the gap between germline ends came to 9 bases. The germline V gene encodes CDR1 LGHNA and CDR2 YNFKEQ. The CDR3 DNA is TGTGCCAGCAGCCAAGATGGGCAGGGGAACACTGAAGCTTTCTTT. Its protein is CASSQDGQGNTEAFF.

This clone was seen only once. This may come from a read error, since a much larger clone is one base off. This chain links TRBV7-9 with TRBJ1-1; TRBD1 agrees at 8 bases. This CDR3 has 14 amino acids. Losses at the gene ends were 4 bases for V and 1 base for J; bases not matched to a gene: 2. Looked up from germline, CDR1 is SEHNR and CDR2 is FQNEAQ (reference sequence). In DNA, the CDR3 is TGTGCCAGCAGCTGGGGACAGGCGAACACTGAAGCTTTCTTT. The encoded protein is CASSWGQANTEAFF. The whole variable domain, filled in from reference TRBV7-9 and TRBJ1-1, reads DTGVSQNPRHKITKRGQNVTFRCDPISEHNRLYWYRQTLGQGPEFLTYFQNEAQLEKSRLLSDRFSAERPKGSFSTLEIQRTEQGDSAMYLCASSWGQANTEAFFGQGTRLTVV.

CDR3 nucleotides: TGTGCCAGCAGCCAAGATGCGGGGGGTCGCACCGGGGAGCTGTTTTTT. It translates to CASSQDAGGRTGELFF. V and J are TRBV4-2 and TRBJ2-2, with 8 bases that match TRBD2. CDR1 and CDR2 from the germline V gene are LGHNA and YNFKEQ. With V trimmed by 0 bases and J by 4 bases, 4 bases remained unmatched. The CDR3 contains 16 residues.

Worth noting for this clone: The sample contains more than one DNA sequence encoding this CDR3. V and J are TRBV6-5 and TRBJ1-1; a possible D gene is TRBD1 (6 bases). Germline-derived CDR1 and CDR2 are MNHEY and SVGAGI. This CDR3 spans 11 amino acids. V dropped 6 bases and J dropped 5 bases, with 7 bases sitting between them. The CDR3 loop reads CASSQGTEAFF. CDR3 coding DNA: TGTGCCAGCAGCCAGGGGACTGAAGCTTTCTTT.

CDR3 amino acids: CASSPQGAGGYTF. CDR3 in DNA: TGTGCCAGCAGTCCGCAGGGGGCGGGTGGCTACACCTTC. The chain is built from TRBV25-1 and TRBJ1-2; 8 bases align to TRBD1. Germline V gene sequence: CDR1 MGHDK, CDR2 SYGVNS. This CDR3 comprises 13 residues. V lost 5 bases to trimming and J lost 7 bases; unmatched junction nucleotides: 6.

The V and J genes are TRBV11-2 and TRBJ1-1; 11 bases fit TRBD1. Germline CDR1 reads SGHAT; CDR2 reads FQNNGV. With 2 bases clipped from V and 9 bases from J, the junction kept 5 bases outside the gene matches. This CDR3 has 14 amino acids. The CDR3 sequence is CASSLRLDRGQAFF. The CDR3 nucleotides read TGTGCCAGCAGCTTACGGTTGGACAGGGGGCAAGCTTTCTTT.